The clone carrying this T cell receptor beta chain was counted a few times. This sample is drawn from a study of early T cells in non-severe SARS-CoV-2 infection. TCRdb ran MiXCR on the 5' RACE reads and lists one entry per CDR3 protein. The sample lists approximately 97,000 distinct CDR3 sequences, approximately 11% occurring once. The V end was cut by 5 bases, the J end by 4 bases, with 14 bases between. The CDR3 is made up of 13 amino acids. Germline V CDR1 and CDR2: SQVTM, ANQGSEA. The chain links TRBV29-1 to TRBJ2-5, with D possibly being TRBD1 or TRBD2 (5 bases each). The receptor was derived from an adult who was a healthcare worker with PCR-confirmed SARS-CoV-2 infection or an uninfected control (not recorded which). The sample in question was whole blood, obtained at baseline. CDR3 nucleotide sequence: TGCAGCGTTTCGGCAGGGAGTCGAGAGACCCAGTACTTC. Its protein product is CSVSAGSRETQYF.